The 25 T cell receptor beta chains below were found in one sample sequenced in a study of cytomegalovirus exposure and HLA in healthy donors (dated 2017 in TCRdb). Library preparation used the immunoSEQ multiplex PCR assay. Entries here come from immuneACCESS through TCRdb and include only in-frame sequences with V and J called. Some clones fail to appear in such tables; in the studies checked, an unresolved V gene covers under half of the shortfall, and the cause of the remainder is unknown. The table for this sample lists around 300,000 clones; roughly 86% of them were counted only once. Jointly, the top ten make up around 0.96% of the sample. Material for sequencing was PBMCs. The receptors here all came from a man aged 25-45 years in good health and CMV-seronegative.

V and J are TRBV12-5 and TRBJ2-7; TRBD1 is a possible D gene (7 bases). This CDR3 is built from 14 residues. The V end lost 1 base, the J end lost 7 bases, and 14 bases lay between the germline ends. Germline lookup yields CDR1 LGHNT and CDR2 FRNRAP. In DNA form, the CDR3 reads TGTGCTAGTGGTTTGGGTACTAGCAGGGGGGAGCAGTACTTC. Translation gives CASGLGTSRGEQYF.

V usage is TRBV4-1 and J usage is TRBJ1-3; the match to TRBD1 covers 9 bases. The germline V gene has CDR1 MGHRA and CDR2 YSYEKL. The V segment lost 1 base and the J segment 2 bases; nucleotides outside the gene matches: 12. The CDR3 consists of 19 residues. This chain's CDR3 is CASSQGRDRATKTGNTIYF. The CDR3 DNA is TGCGCCAGCAGCCAAGGGCGGGACAGGGCAACTAAAACTGGAAACACCATATATTTT.

The chain joins TRBV10-3 to TRBJ1-6, with 7 positions matching TRBD1. Germline lookup yields CDR1 ENHRY and CDR2 SYGVKD. The CDR3 is 18 amino acids. After removal of 0 bases from V and 0 bases from J, the junction contained 5 bases not matched to a gene. The CDR3 nucleotides read TGTGCCATCAGTGAGTCGAGAGGGGGCGGCTCCTATAATTCACCCCTCCACTTT. It is translated as CAISESRGGGSYNSPLHF.

The genes are TRBV11-1 and TRBJ2-7, with D tentatively TRBD2 (5 bases). The germline gives CDR1 SGHAT, CDR2 FQDESV (reference sequence). The germline V and J ends were trimmed by 6 bases and 6 bases, with 12 bases remaining between them. The CDR3 totals 12 residues. CDR3 sequence: CASSLEAAEQYF. CDR3 bases: TGTGCCAGCAGTCTAGAAGCGGCCGAGCAGTACTTC.

This clone was counted between two and nine times. The chain employs TRBV5-6 and TRBJ1-1; weak D call: TRBD1 (6 bases). From germline, CDR1 is SGHDT and CDR2 YYEEEE. CDR3 length: 14 residues. V was clipped by 4 bases and J by 0 bases, with 10 bases between them. CDR3: CASSPTGLNTEAFF. The CDR3 DNA follows: TGTGCCAGCAGCCCTACAGGGTTGAACACTGAAGCTTTCTTT.

The genes are TRBV28 and TRBJ1-1; 7 nucleotides agree with TRBD1. The germline V gene encodes CDR1 MDHEN and CDR2 SYDVKM. The ends lost 3 bases at V and 6 bases at J; junction bases unmatched: 16. The CDR3 has 17 amino acids. CDR3 nucleotide sequence: TGTGCCAGCAGTTTGTTGGCACTACAGGGGAACAGGGCTGAAGCTTTCTTT. Its translation is CASSLLALQGNRAEAFF.

The chain links TRBV6-5 to TRBJ1-1; 9 bases are shared with TRBD1. With V trimmed by 6 bases and J by 4 bases, 6 bases remained unmatched. CDR1 is MNHEY, CDR2 SVGAGI, per germline. The CDR3 contains 14 residues. The CDR3 here is CASRSRDRATEAFF. CDR3 sequence (DNA): TGTGCCAGCAGGTCCCGGGACAGGGCCACTGAAGCTTTCTTT.

Only one count was recorded for this clone. The chain is built from TRBV6-5 and TRBJ2-5; 8 bases match TRBD2. Trimming at V came to 8 bases and at J to 3 bases, leaving 5 bases not matched to a gene. The CDR3 runs to 13 residues. Germline lookup yields CDR1 MNHEY and CDR2 SVGAGI. This chain's CDR3 is CASRLAGKETQYF. Here the CDR3 DNA reads TGTGCCAGCCGCCTAGCGGGCAAAGAGACCCAGTACTTC.

The genes are TRBV6-1 and TRBJ1-1, with D unresolved. The CDR3 is 13 amino acids. The germline gives CDR1 MNHNS, CDR2 SASEGT. Trimming left V 2 bases short and J 8 bases short, with 12 bases between. For the CDR3, the DNA is TGTGCCAGCAGTGAAACTAGGGTTGCCGAAGCTTTCTTT. Amino acid sequence: CASSETRVAEAFF.

The chain links TRBV4-1 to TRBJ2-2; 10 bases agree with TRBD2. The CDR3 is 21 amino acids. Germline CDR1 is MGHRA and CDR2 is YSYEKL. V shed 4 bases, J shed 0 bases, and the junction held 17 bases outside the gene matches. CDR3 sequence reads: CASSLSLRGASGGTNTGELFF. The CDR3 nucleotides read TGCGCCAGCAGCCTCTCCCTTAGGGGTGCTAGCGGGGGCACGAACACCGGGGAGCTGTTTTTT.

The chain joins TRBV12-5 to TRBJ2-3; D perhaps matches TRBD1 (6 bases). The CDR3 sequence is 14 residues long. Trimming left V 6 bases short and J 4 bases short, with 14 bases between. Germline-derived CDR1 and CDR2 are LGHNT and FRNRAP. CDR3 sequence: CASGYRVQADTQYF. The CDR3, as DNA: TGTGCTAGTGGGTACAGGGTTCAGGCAGATACGCAGTATTTT.

The genes are TRBV10-1 and TRBJ2-7; 9 bases fit TRBD1. The germline CDR1 and CDR2 sequences are WNHNN and SYGVQD (reference sequence). V lost 5 bases and J lost 2; bases outside the gene matches: 4. The CDR3 covers 14 residues. The CDR3 sequence is CASSMRQGAYEQYF. In DNA, the CDR3 is TGCGCCAGCAGTATGAGACAGGGGGCCTACGAGCAGTACTTC.

This clone was picked up a small number of times. The chain recombines TRBV7-8 with TRBJ1-1; 7 nucleotides line up with TRBD1. Germline loops: CDR1 SGHVS, CDR2 FQNEAQ. V gave up 5 bases and J gave up 1 base; unmatched junction bases: 7. CDR3 length: 15 residues. DNA of the CDR3: TGTGCCAGCAGCGCGGGACAGCAGAGGAACACTGAAGCTTTCTTT. Protein sequence: CASSAGQQRNTEAFF. Together with reference TRBV7-8 and TRBJ1-1, the CDR3 gives the full variable domain: GAGVSQSPRYKVAKRGQDVALRCDPISGHVSLFWYQQALGQGPEFLTYFQNEAQLDKSGLPSDRFFAERPEGSVSTLKIQRTQQEDSAVYLCASSAGQQRNTEAFFGQGTRLTVV.

The gene calls are TRBV7-8 and TRBJ2-1; D is unclear. The V gene lost 5 bases and the J gene lost 3 bases, with 17 bases spanning the gap. The germline CDR1 and CDR2 sequences are SGHVS and FQNEAQ. The CDR3 contains 16 residues. Here the CDR3 DNA reads TGTGCCAGCAGCCCCACCCGGGTCACCTACTACAATGAGCAGTTCTTC. This sequence encodes CASSPTRVTYYNEQFF.

The V gene is TRBV19, the J gene TRBJ1-1; maybe TRBD1 (5 bases). Between the trimmed V and J ends, which lost 2 bases and 3 bases, there was a span of 13 bases. CDR3 length: 15 amino acids. CDR1 and CDR2 from the germline V gene are LNHDA and SQIVND (reference sequence). Here the CDR3 reads CASSISGGMYTEAFF. CDR3 in DNA: TGTGCCAGTAGTATATCTGGGGGGATGTACACTGAAGCTTTCTTT.

The chain joins TRBV4-3 to TRBJ2-7; a weak D match, TRBD1 (6 bases). This CDR3 comprises 15 residues. CDR1 and CDR2 from the germline V gene are LGHNA and YSLEER. Trimming removed 0 bases at V and 3 bases at J, with 12 bases between. CDR3 nucleotide sequence: TGCGCCAGCAGCCAAGATAGGGACACCTACTACGAGCAGTACTTC. Amino acids: CASSQDRDTYYEQYF.

V is TRBV7-8 and J is TRBJ2-3; 11 bases line up with TRBD2. V dropped 6 bases and J dropped 4; count of bases not matched to a gene: 9. Germline V CDR1 and CDR2: SGHVS, FQNEAQ. This CDR3 region has 16 residues. The CDR3 here is CASRHGSGGASDTQYF. The CDR3 DNA is TGTGCCAGCAGACACGGTAGCGGGGGGGCTTCAGATACGCAGTATTTT.

V and J are TRBV9 and TRBJ2-5; 10 positions match TRBD2. The CDR3 is made up of 15 amino acids. In germline, CDR1 is SGDLS, CDR2 YYNGEE. V shed 4 bases and J 0 bases; nucleotides not matched to a gene: 3. The CDR3 protein is CASSSTSGDQETQYF. The CDR3 nucleotides are TGTGCCAGCAGCTCCACTAGCGGGGACCAAGAGACCCAGTACTTC. Full variable domain (missing parts from reference TRBV9 and TRBJ2-5): DSGVTQTPKHLITATGQRVTLRCSPRSGDLSVYWYQQSLDQGLQFLIQYYNGEERAKGNILERFSAQQFPDLHSELNLSSLELGDSALYFCASSSTSGDQETQYFGPGTRLLVL.

The chain uses TRBV27 and TRBJ1-5; possibly TRBD1 for D (5 bases). The CDR3 loop spans 15 amino acids. Per the germline V gene, CDR1 is MNHEY and CDR2 is SMNVEV (reference sequence). Between the trimmed V and J ends, which lost 5 bases and 4 bases, there was a span of 15 bases. The CDR3 sequence: CASSAEGIPNQPQHF. As DNA, the CDR3 is TGTGCCAGCAGTGCGGAGGGGATCCCGAATCAGCCCCAGCATTTT.

The CDR3 region has the DNA TGTGCCAGTAGTCCAACCGGGACAGGGGGTAACGAGCAGTACTTC. This codes for CASSPTGTGGNEQYF. V and J are TRBV19 and TRBJ2-7; 11 bases match TRBD1. V was pared by 5 bases and J by 5 bases, with 8 bases of the junction left unmatched. The germline V gene encodes CDR1 LNHDA and CDR2 SQIVND (reference sequence). CDR3 size: 15 residues.

Only one count was recorded for this clone. The V gene is TRBV7-2, the J gene TRBJ1-1, with D unclear. The germline gives CDR1 SGHTA, CDR2 FQGNSA. Trimming shortened V by 5 bases and J by 5 bases, and 18 bases separated the two germline ends. CDR3 length equals 15 residues. The chain's CDR3 is CASSPPETGSTEAFF. CDR3 nucleotide sequence: TGTGCCAGCAGCCCCCCGGAAACGGGTTCGACTGAAGCTTTCTTT.

V and J are TRBV6-1 and TRBJ2-7, with D tentatively TRBD2 (5 bases). This CDR3 has 15 amino acids. Germline-derived CDR1 and CDR2 are MNHNS and SASEGT. Trimming took 4 bases from V and 3 from J, leaving 16 bases between them. The CDR3 sequence: CASSASAGIVYEQYF. The CDR3 nucleotides are TGTGCCAGCAGTGCCTCGGCGGGCATAGTCTACGAGCAGTACTTC.

The gene calls are TRBV4-3 and TRBJ1-1; 9 nucleotides align to TRBD1. Germline V gene data show CDR1 as LGHNA and CDR2 as YSLEER. The V segment lost 5 bases and the J segment 4 bases; nucleotides outside the gene matches: 5. The CDR3 contains 14 residues. In DNA form, the CDR3 reads TGCGCCAGCAGCTCCGGACAGGGGAGCACTGAAGCTTTCTTT. Translating it yields CASSSGQGSTEAFF.

In its sample, this clone was seen once. The chain carries TRBV9 and TRBJ2-3; D is uncertain. Trimming left V 3 bases short and J 3 bases short, with 14 bases between. CDR3 length: 15 residues. CDR1 is SGDLS and CDR2 is YYNGEE in the germline V gene. CDR3 sequence reads: CASSGRVGATDTQYF. CDR3 DNA: TGTGCCAGCAGCGGCCGGGTTGGAGCTACAGATACGCAGTATTTT. Together with reference TRBV9 and TRBJ2-3, the CDR3 gives the full variable domain: DSGVTQTPKHLITATGQRVTLRCSPRSGDLSVYWYQQSLDQGLQFLIQYYNGEERAKGNILERFSAQQFPDLHSELNLSSLELGDSALYFCASSGRVGATDTQYFGPGTRLTVL.

The rearrangement links TRBV7-2 to TRBJ2-1, with D perhaps TRBD1 (7 bases). Looked up from germline, CDR1 is SGHTA and CDR2 is FQGNSA. The CDR3 consists of 16 residues. The V end lost 4 bases, the J end lost 7 bases, and 20 bases lay between the germline ends. The CDR3 DNA reads as TGTGCCAGCAGCTCCGGATCAGGGGGGATAAGGAATGAGCAGTTCTTC. Translating it yields CASSSGSGGIRNEQFF.